One sample yielded the 12 T cell receptor beta chains listed below, sequenced in a study of T cell responses to AZD1222 COVID-19 vaccine. The data were produced by immunoSEQ multiplex PCR, yet TCRdb's version contains in-frame clones alone and is incomplete. The sample contains some 130,000 clones, approximately 90% of which appear only once. The specimen was peripheral blood, collected 28 days after the second AZD1222 dose. Source of these receptors: an adult who received the AZD1222 COVID-19 vaccine.

This rearrangement joins TRBV6-5 to TRBJ1-1; no reliable D call. V was clipped by 6 bases and J by 10 bases, with 15 bases between them. The CDR3 length is 12 residues. Germline V gene data show CDR1 as MNHEY and CDR2 as SVGAGI. The CDR3 coding sequence is TGTGCCAGCAGCCCAAGATCGTGGGGAGCTTTCTTT. This codes for CASSPRSWGAFF.

The rearrangement links TRBV29-1 to TRBJ1-1; no reliable D call. Between the trimmed V and J ends, which lost 5 bases and 0 bases, there was a span of 16 bases. The CDR3 length is 15 residues. Germline V gives CDR1 SQVTM, CDR2 ANQGSEA. The CDR3 loop is CSVNTPPGMNTEAFF. In DNA form, the CDR3 reads TGCAGCGTTAACACCCCTCCAGGAATGAACACTGAAGCTTTCTTT.

The chain combines TRBV5-1 with TRBJ2-7; D is ambiguous. This CDR3 spans 12 amino acids. Germline V gene data show CDR1 as SGHRS and CDR2 as YFSETQ. Trimming pared 2 bases from V and 5 bases from J, leaving 8 bases between. The CDR3 region has the DNA TGCGCCAGCAGCTTTGGGCTAAACGAGCAGTACTTC. This gives the protein CASSFGLNEQYF.

In its sample, this clone was seen a few times. The V gene is TRBV19, the J gene TRBJ2-7, with a tentative D call TRBD2 (6 bases). V lost 8 bases to trimming and J lost 1 base, with 18 bases between them. Per the germline V gene, CDR1 is LNHDA and CDR2 is SQIVND (reference sequence). The CDR3 spans 15 residues. The CDR3 bases are TGTGCCAGTCAAAGTGGAGGGAGTAGATCCTACGAGCAGTACTTC. Translating it yields CASQSGGSRSYEQYF.

The chain carries TRBV6-5 and TRBJ2-5; TRBD2 matches at 12 bases. This CDR3 comprises 15 residues. CDR1 is MNHEY, CDR2 SVGAGI, per germline. V dropped 6 bases and J dropped 2; count of bases not matched to a gene: 4. The chain's CDR3 is CASRSGLAGQETQYF. In DNA, the CDR3 is TGTGCCAGCAGGAGCGGACTAGCGGGACAAGAGACCCAGTACTTC.

The V call is TRBV24-1, the J call TRBJ2-7; D is uncertain. The ends were cut back, 1 base at V and 3 bases at J, with 0 bases in the middle. CDR3 size: 11 residues. Germline assignment: CDR1 KGHDR and CDR2 SFDVKD. The CDR3 here is CATSDFYEQYF. CDR3 in DNA: TGTGCCACCAGTGATTTCTACGAGCAGTACTTC.

The chain couples TRBV19 to TRBJ2-7; D is possibly TRBD2 (7 bases). The CDR3 sequence is 13 residues long. Trimming removed 3 bases at V and 3 bases at J, with 9 bases between. In germline, CDR1 is LNHDA, CDR2 SQIVND (reference sequence). In DNA form, the CDR3 reads TGTGCCAGTAGTATGGGAGGGGGCTACGAGCAGTACTTC. Residues: CASSMGGGYEQYF.

The chain couples TRBV12-3 or TRBV12-4 to TRBJ1-1; tentatively, D is TRBD1 (5 bases). This CDR3 is built from 13 residues. V lost 6 bases and J 11 bases, leaving 19 bases between the germline ends. This CDR3 is CASRLGTAGRAFF. CDR3 DNA sequence: TGTGCCAGCAGGCTCGGGACGGCCGGGCGCGCTTTCTTT.

The chain employs TRBV11-2 and TRBJ2-2; TRBD2 matches 9 bases. J lost 0 bases, V lost 0 bases, and 8 bases had no gene match. The CDR3 sequence is 19 residues long. Germline values: CDR1 SGHAT, CDR2 FQNNGV. Here the CDR3 DNA reads TGTGCCAGCAGCTTAGAACTAGCGGGCTACCTCGCGAACACCGGGGAGCTGTTTTTT. This codes for CASSLELAGYLANTGELFF. Complete variable domain (other parts from reference TRBV11-2 and TRBJ2-2): EAGVAQSPRYKIIEKRQSVAFWCNPISGHATLYWYQQILGQGPKLLIQFQNNGVVDDSQLPKDRFSAERLKGVDSTLKIQPAKLEDSAVYLCASSLELAGYLANTGELFFGEGSRLTVL.

V is TRBV28 and J is TRBJ2-4; D not resolved. V was trimmed by 8 bases and J by 1 base, leaving 6 bases between them. From germline, CDR1 is MDHEN and CDR2 SYDVKM. This CDR3 spans 12 amino acids. The CDR3 loop is CASALAKNIQYF. CDR3 nucleotide sequence: TGTGCCAGCGCTCTGGCCAAAAACATTCAGTACTTC.

The chain joins TRBV3-1 (or the pseudogene TRBV3-2) to TRBJ1-1, with D unclear. The germline CDR1 and CDR2 sequences are LGHDT and YNNKEL (reference sequence). V gave up 2 bases and J gave up 4 bases, with 11 bases separating them. This CDR3 comprises 14 residues. CDR3 nucleotides: TGTGCCAGCAGCCAACCCGGTCCGGGCACTGAAGCTTTCTTT. Encoded protein: CASSQPGPGTEAFF.

This rearrangement joins TRBV4-1 to TRBJ1-6, with 8 bases fitting TRBD1. CDR1 is MGHRA, CDR2 YSYEKL, per germline. V gave up 3 bases and J gave up 10 bases; unmatched junction bases: 8. CDR3 length: 15 residues. Written as DNA, the CDR3 is TGCGCCAGCAGCCAGGAAACGGGACAGGAGTCACCCCTCCACTTT. Protein sequence: CASSQETGQESPLHF.